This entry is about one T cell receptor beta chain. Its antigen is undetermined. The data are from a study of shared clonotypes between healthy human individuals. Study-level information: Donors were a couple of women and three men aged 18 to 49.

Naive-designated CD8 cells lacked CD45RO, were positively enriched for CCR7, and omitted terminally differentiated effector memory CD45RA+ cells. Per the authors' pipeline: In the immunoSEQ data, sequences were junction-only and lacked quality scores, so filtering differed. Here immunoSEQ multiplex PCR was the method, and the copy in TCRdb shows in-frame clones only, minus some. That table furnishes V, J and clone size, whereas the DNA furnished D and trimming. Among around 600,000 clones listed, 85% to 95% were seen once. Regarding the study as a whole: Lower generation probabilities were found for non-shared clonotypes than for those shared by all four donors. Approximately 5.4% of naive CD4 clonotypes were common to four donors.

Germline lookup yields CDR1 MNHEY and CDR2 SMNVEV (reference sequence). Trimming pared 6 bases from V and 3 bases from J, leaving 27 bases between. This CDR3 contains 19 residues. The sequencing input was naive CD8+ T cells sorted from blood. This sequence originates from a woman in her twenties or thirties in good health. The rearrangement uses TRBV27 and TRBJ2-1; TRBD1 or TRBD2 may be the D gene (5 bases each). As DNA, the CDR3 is TGTGCCAGCAGCGCGATGCTACTGGGTCGGGGCCCCGTCTACAATGAGCAGTTCTTC. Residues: CASSAMLLGRGPVYNEQFF.